The clone carrying this T cell receptor beta chain occurred many times. Its target is unknown. This sample's time point: persistent/refractory GD, antithyroid drugs over 5 years with positive TRAb. The authors made the TCR library using RNA they extracted from PBMCs. Xi'an, China, was home to the endocrinology department that provided patients. This record belongs to a study of regulatory T cells in long-lasting Graves disease. Study-level background: The criterion for persistent Graves' disease was over 5 years of antithyroid drugs with positive TSH receptor antibodies. Study-level points and caveats: Segments TRBV28, TRBJ1-2 and TRBJ2-5 showed preferential usage in persistent disease.

To make TCR beta libraries, researchers used iRepertoire HTBI primers and Arm-PCR of CDR3 regions. Via MiXCR, TCRdb re-called the multiplex PCR reads, giving one row per CDR3 protein. The top ten clones hold about a quarter of a sample with 400,000 to 450,000 distinct CDR3 sequences, 20% to 30% of them seen once. The CDR3 has 13 amino acids. Deletions cut 5 bases from V and 5 bases from J, with 12 bases between. From germline, CDR1 is SGHTA and CDR2 FQGNSA. This specimen was peripheral blood mononuclear cells (PBMCs), taken when the disease was refractory, from a patient treated with antithyroid drugs. This receptor was obtained from a female donor with Graves disease. V and J are TRBV7-2 and TRBJ1-1, with TRBD1 as a possible D gene (6 bases). CDR3 in amino acids: CASSATGRTEAFF. The CDR3 coding sequence is TGTGCCAGCAGCGCAACAGGGCGAACTGAAGCTTTCTTT.